Presented here are 11 T cell receptor beta chains from one specimen sequenced in a study of T cells in Graves' hyperthyroidism and ophthalmopathy. Amplified TCR beta CDR3 regions came from RNA transcripts. When the TCR CDR3 underwent first-round RT-PCR, the HTBI primer set was used. TCRdb reprocessed the multiplex PCR reads via MiXCR and lists one record per CDR3 protein. The sample lists fewer than 600,000 distinct CDR3 sequences; about 15% were seen once. Material: blood. The receptors come from a woman between 18 and 30 years old with Graves' hyperthyroidism.

V and J are TRBV24-1 and TRBJ1-2; 8 bases agree with TRBD1. Losses at the gene ends were 8 bases for V and 5 bases for J; bases not matched to a gene: 9. This CDR3 comprises 14 residues. CDR1 is KGHDR and CDR2 is SFDVKD in the germline V gene. The CDR3 protein is CATKGQGPEYGYTF. CDR3 bases: TGTGCCACCAAAGGACAGGGCCCGGAGTATGGCTACACCTTC.

This clonotype has a count of ten or more. The chain combines TRBV6-1 with TRBJ2-7; 9 bases line up with TRBD2. With 3 bases clipped from V and 7 bases from J, the junction kept 7 bases outside the gene matches. Germline V gene data show CDR1 as MNHNS and CDR2 as SASEGT. The CDR3 loop spans 14 amino acids. DNA for the CDR3: TGTGCCAGCAGTGAGCAAGCGGGAGGCGATGAGCAGTACGTC. The encoded protein is CASSEQAGGDEQYV.

This clonotype was detected ten times or more. This chain uses TRBV11-2 with TRBJ2-6; 10 bases are shared with TRBD2. This CDR3 spans 18 amino acids. V trimming: 4 bases; J trimming: 0 bases; junction bases outside the gene matches: 6. Germline V lookup: CDR1 SGHAT, CDR2 FQNNGV. DNA for the CDR3: TGTGCCAGCAGCTCTCGACTAGCGGGCCTCTCTGGGGCCAACGTCCTGACTTTC. This gives the protein CASSSRLAGLSGANVLTF.

The sample holds many counts of this clonotype. The chain recombines TRBV11-2 with TRBJ2-1; 9 nucleotides align to TRBD2. The junction had 12 bases not matched to a gene; V was cut back by 5 bases and J by 7 bases. Germline assignment: CDR1 SGHAT and CDR2 FQNNGV. The CDR3 runs 16 residues. The DNA for the CDR3 is TGTGCCAGCAGCCCCACCCTAGCGGGACTCTTTAATGAGCAGTTCTTC. Its protein product is CASSPTLAGLFNEQFF.

This sequence joins TRBV11-1 and TRBJ2-1; TRBD2 matches 12 bases. Germline V CDR1 and CDR2: SGHAT, FQDESV (reference sequence). Losses at the gene ends were 5 bases for V and 4 bases for J; bases not matched to a gene: 9. The CDR3 is 17 amino acids. CDR3 DNA: TGTGCCAGCAGCAATCTAGCGGGAGGGCCTAGGTACAATGAGCAGTTCTTC. Protein: CASSNLAGGPRYNEQFF.

There are many counts of this clonotype. This chain uses TRBV19 with TRBJ1-3; unclear D gene. This CDR3 has 14 amino acids. Trimming stripped 9 bases from V and 0 bases from J, with 12 bases between. CDR1 LNHDA and CDR2 SQIVND come from the germline V gene (reference sequence). The DNA of the CDR3 is TGTGCCAGCAGCCCGGGAGTCTCTGGAAACACCATATATTTT. Translating gives CASSPGVSGNTIYF.

This clonotype occurred many times. The chain recombines TRBV27 with TRBJ1-4; 7 bases map to TRBD1. Germline assignment: CDR1 MNHEY and CDR2 SMNVEV (reference sequence). There are 13 residues in the CDR3. With 11 bases clipped from V and 10 bases from J, the junction kept 13 bases outside the gene matches. The CDR3 sequence: CAAGTGAKGKLFF. The CDR3 DNA sequence: TGTGCCGCGGGTACAGGGGCAAAGGGAAAACTGTTTTTT.

This clonotype was counted many times. The chain is built from TRBV3-1 and TRBJ1-5, with TRBD1 as a possible D gene (5 bases). Deletions cut 1 base from V and 7 bases from J, with 20 bases between. This CDR3 has 17 amino acids. Germline-derived CDR1 and CDR2 are LGHDT and YNNKEL (reference sequence). The CDR3 spells CASSQGVLGINRQPQHF. The CDR3 nucleotides read TGTGCCAGCAGCCAAGGGGTGCTTGGAATCAACAGGCAGCCCCAGCATTTT.

This clonotype showed up many times. The chain couples TRBV12-3 or TRBV12-4 to TRBJ2-1; the D is unclear. V was shortened by 4 bases and J by 8 bases, with 12 bases between the two germline ends. The CDR3 covers 13 residues. The CDR3 region has the DNA TGTGCCAGCAGTTCCCAACGTTTCGATGAGCAGTTCTTC. Translation gives CASSSQRFDEQFF.

This clonotype came up a few times. This chain connects TRBV10-3 to TRBJ2-1, with D possibly being TRBD1 or TRBD2 (5 bases each). Germline V gives CDR1 ENHRY, CDR2 SYGVKD. The CDR3 runs 15 residues. The V end lost 6 bases, the J end lost 2 bases, and 14 bases lay between the germline ends. In DNA form, the CDR3 reads TGTGCCATCAGGGGGACGGATGGCACCTACAATGAGCAGTTCTTC. Its translation is CAIRGTDGTYNEQFF.

This clonotype was counted only a few times. The chain has TRBV20-1 and TRBJ2-2; 9 bases agree with TRBD2. Losses at the gene ends were 5 bases for V and 2 bases for J; bases not matched to a gene: 6. This CDR3 is 15 amino acids long. Germline V gene lookup returns CDR1 DFQATT and CDR2 SNEGSKA (reference sequence). The CDR3 here is CSAHLSGRNTGELFF. CDR3 coding DNA: TGCAGTGCTCACCTTAGCGGGAGAAACACCGGGGAGCTGTTTTTT.